The clone carrying this T cell receptor beta chain was counted many times. This record comes from a study of early T cells in non-severe SARS-CoV-2 infection. V was clipped by 2 bases and J by 2 bases, with 10 bases between them. This CDR3 has 15 amino acids. CDR1 is MNHEY and CDR2 is SMNVEV in the germline V gene (reference sequence). Individual cDNA molecules carried attached unique molecular identifiers. MiXCR, applied by TCRdb to the 5' RACE reads, yields one record per CDR3 protein. The sample records some 48,000 distinct CDR3 sequences, over 3.5% being singletons. The TCR sequence derives from an adult who was a healthcare worker with PCR-confirmed SARS-CoV-2 infection or an uninfected control (not recorded which). Specimen: whole blood. The J gene is TRBJ1-3, the V gene TRBV27; TRBD1 might be the D (5 bases). The CDR3 sequence: CASSLQGVTGNTIYF. The CDR3 DNA reads TGTGCCAGCAGTTTACAGGGTGTCACTGGAAACACCATATATTTT.